This T cell receptor beta chain comes out of a study of T cell responses to AZD1222 COVID-19 vaccine. Notes on the study in general: The study sampled repertoires only after the peak T cell response.

A remark on this clone: Its target is unknown. Other nucleotide sequences from this sample produce the same CDR3.

Sequenced by immunoSEQ multiplex PCR; TCRdb stores in-frame clones only, minus some. The sample gives under 150,000 clones, under 95% of which show up once; around 2.7% is in the top ten. The CDR3 is 15 residues long. Losses at the gene ends were 2 bases for V and 5 bases for J; bases not matched to a gene: 4. Germline values: CDR1 SGHNT, CDR2 YYREEE (reference sequence). Sample: peripheral blood, taken on day 0 of AZD1222 vaccination. The chain is built from TRBV5-4 and TRBJ1-6, with 7 bases lining up with TRBD1. The receptor was derived from an adult in good health. CDR3 DNA sequence: TGTGCCAGCAGCTTCTGGGACAGAGATAATTCACCCCTCCACTTT. Its translation is CASSFWDRDNSPLHF.